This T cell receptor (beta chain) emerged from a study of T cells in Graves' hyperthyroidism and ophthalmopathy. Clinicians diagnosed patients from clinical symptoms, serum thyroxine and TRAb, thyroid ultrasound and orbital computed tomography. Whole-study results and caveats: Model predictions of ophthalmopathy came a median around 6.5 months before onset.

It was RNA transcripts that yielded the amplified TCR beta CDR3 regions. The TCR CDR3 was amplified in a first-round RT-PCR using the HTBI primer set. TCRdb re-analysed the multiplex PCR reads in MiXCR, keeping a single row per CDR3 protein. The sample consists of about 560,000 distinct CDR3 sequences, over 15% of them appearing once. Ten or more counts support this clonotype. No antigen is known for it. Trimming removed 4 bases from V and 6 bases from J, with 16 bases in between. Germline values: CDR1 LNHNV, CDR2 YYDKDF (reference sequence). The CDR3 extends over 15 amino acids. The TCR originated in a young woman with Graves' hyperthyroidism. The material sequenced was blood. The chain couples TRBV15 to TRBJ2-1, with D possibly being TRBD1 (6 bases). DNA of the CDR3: TGTGCCACCAGCAAAATACGGACAGCCGTCAATGAGCAGTTCTTC. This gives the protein CATSKIRTAVNEQFF.